This T cell receptor beta chain appears in the sequencing data of a study of blood T cell repertoires in COVID-19. Study-level background: COVID-19 samples collected from the United States, Italy and Spain covered acute and convalescent phases. PBMCs, B-cell-depleted T cells, or T cells were the source of the cDNA or gDNA that made up the material.

Per the original methods: The assay estimated nucleated cells by amplifying reference gene primers. The data were produced by immunoSEQ multiplex PCR, yet TCRdb's version contains in-frame clones alone and is incomplete. The DNA was the basis for D and trimming; V, J and clone size are from that table. Among 200,000 to 250,000 clones listed, 75% to 90% were seen once. Germline V gives CDR1 SGHTA, CDR2 FQGNSA. The CDR3 contains 14 residues. V was clipped by 8 bases and J by 8 bases, with 19 bases between them. The sample was peripheral blood. The chain employs TRBV7-2 and TRBJ2-1; possibly TRBD2 for D (6 bases). The sequence derives from a man aged 55 to 70 who had recovered from COVID-19. This CDR3 is CASATGSSIYEQFF. The CDR3 region has the DNA TGTGCCAGCGCGACCGGGAGTAGTATCTATGAGCAGTTCTTC.